This passage covers 24 T cell receptor beta chains from one sample sequenced in a study of CD8+CD57+ T cells in acquired aplastic anemia. The template for TCR beta VDJ and CDR3 sequence profiling was genomic DNA. A single record per CDR3 protein comes from TCRdb applying MiXCR to the reads. The data hold around 250,000 distinct CDR3 sequences, with around 60% observed a single time. The sample consisted of sorted CD4+, CD8+, or CD8+CD57+ T cells (not recorded which) from PBMCs. The receptors were gathered from a human donor with severe aplastic anemia or a healthy control (not recorded which).

This clonotype was seen only a few times. The chain links TRBV9 to TRBJ2-7, with unresolved D. Germline V lookup: CDR1 SGDLS, CDR2 YYNGEE. V was cut by 0 bases and J by 10 bases, with 8 bases left in between. This CDR3 spans 11 amino acids. CDR3: CASSVDFGQYF. The CDR3 region has the DNA TGTGCCAGCAGCGTAGATTTTGGCCAGTACTTC. Using reference TRBV9 and TRBJ2-7 for the parts outside the CDR3, the full variable domain is DSGVTQTPKHLITATGQRVTLRCSPRSGDLSVYWYQQSLDQGLQFLIQYYNGEERAKGNILERFSAQQFPDLHSELNLSSLELGDSALYFCASSVDFGQYFGPGTRLTVT.

The rearrangement uses TRBV20-1 and TRBJ2-2, with 7 bases matching TRBD1. V lost 1 base and J lost 1; bases outside the gene matches: 6. Germline lookup yields CDR1 DFQATT and CDR2 SNEGSKA (reference sequence). The CDR3 runs to 16 residues. The CDR3 loop is CSARVTGRENTGELFF. The CDR3 DNA follows: TGCAGTGCTAGAGTGACAGGGAGAGAGAACACCGGGGAGCTGTTTTTT.

This clonotype was observed at least ten times. This chain connects TRBV7-9 to TRBJ1-2, with TRBD1 as a possible D gene (6 bases). The CDR3 is 14 residues long. Trimming removed 3 bases at V and 5 bases at J, with 13 bases between. From germline, CDR1 is SEHNR and CDR2 FQNEAQ (reference sequence). CDR3 nucleotides: TGTGCCAGCAGCTTCCTGACAGGAGAGTATGGCTACACCTTC. This translates into CASSFLTGEYGYTF.

In its sample, this clonotype was seen many times. This sequence may be a read error, since a much larger clone differs from it by one base. The chain links TRBV11-1 to TRBJ1-1, with D unresolved. Trimming took off 3 bases at V and 5 bases at J, with 7 bases between the two ends. Germline CDR1 is SGHAT and CDR2 is FQDESV (reference sequence). The CDR3 consists of 12 residues. CDR3 region: CASSFAGTEAFF. The CDR3 region has the DNA TGTGCCAGCAGCTTCGCCGGGACTGAAGCTTTCTTT.

This clonotype was picked up a small number of times. Here the CDR3 reads CAWREDRENTEAFF. The CDR3, as DNA: TGTGCCTGGAGGGAAGACAGGGAGAACACTGAAGCTTTCTTT. The chain couples TRBV30 to TRBJ1-1, with 7 bases aligning to TRBD1. J gave up 1 base and V 3 bases, and 5 bases lay outside the gene matches. This CDR3 comprises 14 residues. Germline CDR1 and CDR2: GTSNPN and SVGIG (reference sequence).

CDR3 in DNA: TGTGCCATCAGGTCGGCAGAAGATCAGCCCCAGCATTTT. It yields the protein CAIRSAEDQPQHF. The chain uses TRBV10-3 and TRBJ1-5; D call uncertain. This CDR3 spans 13 amino acids. Trimming took 6 bases from V and 5 from J, leaving 11 bases between them. Germline CDR1 reads ENHRY; CDR2 reads SYGVKD.

The chain joins TRBV20-1 to TRBJ1-2, with a weak D call TRBD1 (6 bases). The V end lost 6 bases, the J end lost 0 bases, and 17 bases lay between the germline ends. The germline gives CDR1 DFQATT, CDR2 SNEGSKA (reference sequence). The CDR3 sequence is 15 residues long. The CDR3 nucleotides read TGCAGTGCCAAACTAAGGACAGCGGCTAACTATGGCTACACCTTC. Its protein product is CSAKLRTAANYGYTF.

The rearrangement joins TRBV20-1 to TRBJ2-5; 9 positions agree with TRBD1. The J call may be in error: the DNA end matches TRBJ1-6 better. The CDR3 extends over 15 amino acids. The V gene's germline CDR1 is DFQATT and CDR2 SNEGSKA (reference sequence). The CDR3 protein is CSASPTGGRNSPLHF. The CDR3 DNA reads as TGCAGTGCTAGTCCGACAGGGGGGCGGAATTCACCCCTCCACTTT.

Many counts were recorded for this clonotype. This chain joins TRBV7-3 and TRBJ2-2; D not certain. There are 17 residues in the CDR3. With 0 bases removed from V and 6 bases from J, the gap between germline ends came to 17 bases. The V gene's germline CDR1 is SGHTA and CDR2 FQGTGA. CDR3 residues: CASSLTLRRVGAGELFF. CDR3 DNA sequence: TGTGCCAGCAGCTTAACCCTTAGGCGTGTTGGGGCCGGGGAGCTGTTTTTT.

In the case of this clonotype: A single base separates this from a much larger clone, so it may be a read error. The CDR3 spells CASSYFIRDRGGSGSSYEQHF. CDR3 DNA: TGTGCCAGCAGTTACTTTATCCGGGACAGGGGCGGTAGCGGGAGCTCCTACGAGCAGCACTTC. The genes are TRBV6-6 and TRBJ2-7; D is possibly TRBD1 (10 bases). The CDR3 contains 21 residues. Germline values: CDR1 MNHNY, CDR2 SVGAGI (reference sequence).

This clonotype was observed a single time. One end of the junction fails to match germline, which may point to a read error. V gene TRBV10-2 combines with J gene TRBJ1-1, with 8 bases that match TRBD1. Germline V gene data show CDR1 as WSHSY and CDR2 as SAAADI. CDR3 length: 14 residues. CDR3 in DNA: TGTGCCAGCAGTACACCGACAGGGGATACTGAAGCTTTCTTT. Its translation is CASSTPTGDTEAFF.

The chain couples TRBV10-3 to TRBJ1-5, with 7 bases aligning to TRBD1. Losses at the gene ends were 5 bases for V and 2 bases for J; bases not matched to a gene: 3. Germline values: CDR1 ENHRY, CDR2 SYGVKD. CDR3 size: 14 residues. The CDR3 spells CAISRQGGNQPQHF. CDR3 nucleotides: TGTGCCATCAGTCGACAGGGAGGCAATCAGCCCCAGCATTTT.

The chain couples TRBV5-1 to TRBJ2-2; D perhaps matches TRBD2 (5 bases). Deletions cut 5 bases from V and 0 bases from J, with 14 bases between. The germline V gene encodes CDR1 SGHRS and CDR2 YFSETQ. The CDR3 length is 16 residues. The CDR3 DNA reads TGCGCCAGCAGGCACTTCGGCGGGCCGAACACCGGGGAGCTGTTTTTT. Translating gives CASRHFGGPNTGELFF.

The gene calls are TRBV7-6 and TRBJ1-6; D call uncertain. V was cut by 1 base and J by 10 bases, with 5 bases left in between. Germline V gives CDR1 SGHVS, CDR2 FNYEAQ. CDR3 size: 12 residues. CDR3: CASSLEESPLHF. In DNA form, the CDR3 reads TGTGCCAGCAGCTTAGAGGAATCACCCCTCCACTTT.

The chain carries TRBV29-1 and TRBJ2-1, with 9 nucleotides matching TRBD1. V was clipped by 0 bases and J by 8 bases; unmatched bases: 8. Germline CDR1 reads SQVTM; CDR2 reads ANQGSEA. The CDR3 runs 15 residues. The CDR3 DNA reads TGCAGCGTTGAAGAGGCCGGGACAGGGTCGGATGAGCAGTTCTTC. This encodes CSVEEAGTGSDEQFF.

Concerning this clonotype itself: The germline gene is not matched at one end of the junction; a read error may be the cause. The CDR3 here is CASSLAEVATDTQYF. The DNA of the CDR3 is TGTGCCAGCAGCCTAGCGGAAGTTGCCACAGATACGCAGTATTTT. The chain carries TRBV7-4 and TRBJ2-3; 7 bases map to TRBD2. The length of the CDR3 is 15 residues. Germline V gene sequence: CDR1 SGHVT, CDR2 SQSDAQ.

In its sample, this clonotype was seen once. The gene calls are TRBV20-1 and TRBJ1-5; weak D call: TRBD1 (5 bases). CDR3 length equals 13 residues. The germline V and J ends were trimmed by 3 bases and 7 bases, with 13 bases remaining between them. The germline gives CDR1 DFQATT, CDR2 SNEGSKA (reference sequence). The CDR3 DNA reads as TGCAGTGCTAGTACTCCGGGGGTACAGCCCCAGCATTTT. Protein sequence: CSASTPGVQPQHF.

This clonotype was counted at least ten times. CDR3 bases: TGTGCCAGCAGTGCAGCGGGACAGGGGGCTTTTGAAGCTTTCTTT. It yields the protein CASSAAGQGAFEAFF. The gene calls are TRBV25-1 and TRBJ1-1; TRBD1 aligns across 12 bases. CDR1 and CDR2 (germline): MGHDK, SYGVNS. This CDR3 is built from 15 residues. The ends lost 4 bases at V and 7 bases at J; junction bases unmatched: 7. The full variable domain, in which reference TRBV25-1 and TRBJ1-1 provide the parts outside the CDR3, is EADIYQTPRYLVIGTGKKITLECSQTMGHDKMYWYQQDPGMELHLIHYSYGVNSTEKGDLSSESTVSRIRTEHFPLTLESARPSHTSQYLCASSAAGQGAFEAFFGQGTRLTVV.

J is TRBJ2-1 and V is TRBV20-1; 8 bases match TRBD1. J was trimmed by 9 bases and V by 5 bases; bases with no gene match: 6. CDR3 length: 12 residues. CDR1 and CDR2 from the germline V gene are DFQATT and SNEGSKA (reference sequence). The CDR3 DNA follows: TGCAGTGCTGGACAGGGTGGGGGTGAGCAGTTCTTC. This translates into CSAGQGGGEQFF.

This clonotype was picked up one time. This may be a read error: a much more frequent sequence differs by one nucleotide. The CDR3 loop is CASGFRPGRAAITEAFF. CDR3 in DNA: TGTGCTAGTGGTTTTCGACCCGGGCGGGCCGCGATAACTGAAGCTTTCTTT. This chain joins TRBV12-5 and TRBJ1-1; no firm D call. Germline V lookup: CDR1 LGHNT, CDR2 FRNRAP. The CDR3 is 17 residues long. With 3 bases removed from V and 5 bases from J, the gap between germline ends came to 22 bases.

In this sample, this clonotype turned up a few times. This may arise from a read error, as a much more abundant clone is one base away. The chain has TRBV19 and TRBJ2-7; tentatively, D is TRBD1 (5 bases). V dropped 9 bases and J dropped 9 bases, with 33 bases sitting between them. The CDR3 has 17 amino acids. Per germline, CDR1 LNHDA and CDR2 SQIVND (reference sequence). This CDR3 reads CARTRTGRQSSFHGQYF. In DNA, the CDR3 is TGTGCCAGAACCCGCACCGGCCGACAGTCTTCTTTTCACGGGCAGTACTTC.

In the case of this clonotype: Germline and junction disagree at one end, which may indicate a read error. The chain carries TRBV7-7 and TRBJ2-2; D gene ambiguous. From germline, CDR1 is SSHAT and CDR2 FNYEAQ (reference sequence). The CDR3 is 13 amino acids. CDR3 DNA: TGTGCTAGCAGCTCAACACCGACCGGGGAGCTGTTTTTT. Its translation is CASSSTPTGELFF.

A word on this clonotype: The conserved closing phenylalanine or tryptophan is absent in this CDR3, likely reflecting a read error. The limits of the CDR3 on the DNA are not certain, so only TCRdb's listed CDR3 is given. The rearrangement links TRBV29-1 to TRBJ2-1; TRBD1, as called in the table, went unchecked against the DNA. The CDR3 region is 8 residues in length, termini included. Germline assignment: CDR1 SQVTM and CDR2 ANQGSEA. CDR3 in amino acids: CSDPADNR.

The CDR3 reads CASSVPGTANTEAFF. In nucleotides, the CDR3 is TGTGCCAGCAGCGTGCCCGGGACAGCCAACACTGAAGCTTTCTTT. The chain carries TRBV9 and TRBJ1-1, with 7 bases that match TRBD1. V trimming: 2 bases; J trimming: 2 bases; junction bases outside the gene matches: 6. CDR1 and CDR2 from the germline V gene are SGDLS and YYNGEE. CDR3 length: 15 amino acids.